This T cell receptor beta chain is drawn from a study of glioma-infiltrating T cells. CDR1 is MDHEN, CDR2 SYDVKM, per germline. CDR3 length equals 13 residues. Using RNA template, CDR3s of TCR alpha and beta were amplified with iRepertoire arm-PCR. TCRdb re-analysed the multiplex PCR reads in MiXCR, keeping a single row per CDR3 protein. The table has around 190,000 distinct CDR3 sequences, approximately 40% seen once. This clonotype has a single count. A much larger clone differs from this one at a single base, so this may be a read error. This chain joins TRBV28 and TRBJ2-5; tentative D call: TRBD1 (5 bases). Material: glioma tissue, nonneoplastic brain tissue, or PBMCs (not recorded which). This receptor was taken from a human donor with low-grade glioma or glioblastoma, undergoing nonglioma brain surgery, or in good health (not recorded which). The CDR3: CASSGHGEETEYF. The CDR3 region has the DNA TGTGCCAGCAGTGGACACGGTGAAGAGACCGAGTACTTC.